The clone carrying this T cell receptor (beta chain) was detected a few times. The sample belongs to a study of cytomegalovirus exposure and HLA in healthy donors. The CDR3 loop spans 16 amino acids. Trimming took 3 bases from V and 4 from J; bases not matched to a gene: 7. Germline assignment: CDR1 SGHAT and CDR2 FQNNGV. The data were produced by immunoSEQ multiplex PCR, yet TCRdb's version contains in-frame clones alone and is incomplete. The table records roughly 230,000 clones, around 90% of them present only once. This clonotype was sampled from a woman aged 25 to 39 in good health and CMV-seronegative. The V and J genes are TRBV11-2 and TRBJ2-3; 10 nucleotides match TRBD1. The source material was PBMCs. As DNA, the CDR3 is TGTGCCAGCAGCTTCACCGACAGGGGGCAGGCAGATACGCAGTATTTT. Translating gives CASSFTDRGQADTQYF.